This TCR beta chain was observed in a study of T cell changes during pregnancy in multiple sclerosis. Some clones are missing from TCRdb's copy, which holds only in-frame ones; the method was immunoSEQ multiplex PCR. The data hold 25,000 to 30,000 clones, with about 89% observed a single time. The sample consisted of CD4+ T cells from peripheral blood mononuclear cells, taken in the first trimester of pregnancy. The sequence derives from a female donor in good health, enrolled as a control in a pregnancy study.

The DNA for the CDR3 is TGTGCCAGTAGTATGGAGGGACAGGGATCACACGAGCAGTACTTC. Amino acid sequence: CASSMEGQGSHEQYF. The gene calls are TRBV19 and TRBJ2-7; 9 positions match TRBD1. In germline, CDR1 is LNHDA, CDR2 SQIVND (reference sequence). The CDR3 length is 15 residues. V lost 3 bases and J lost 5; bases outside the gene matches: 8.